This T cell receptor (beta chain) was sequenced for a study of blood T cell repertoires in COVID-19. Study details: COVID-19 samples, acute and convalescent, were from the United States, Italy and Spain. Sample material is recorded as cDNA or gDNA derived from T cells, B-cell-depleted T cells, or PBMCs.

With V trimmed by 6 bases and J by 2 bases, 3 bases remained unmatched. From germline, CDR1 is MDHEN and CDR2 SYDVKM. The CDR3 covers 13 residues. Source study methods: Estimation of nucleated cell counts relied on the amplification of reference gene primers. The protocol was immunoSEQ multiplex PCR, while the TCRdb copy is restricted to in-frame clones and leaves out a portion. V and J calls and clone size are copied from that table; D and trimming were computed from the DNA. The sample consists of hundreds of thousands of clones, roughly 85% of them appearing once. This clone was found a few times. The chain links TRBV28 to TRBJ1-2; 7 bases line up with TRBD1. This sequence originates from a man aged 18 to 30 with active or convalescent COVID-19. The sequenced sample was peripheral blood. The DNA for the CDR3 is TGTGCCAGCAGACAGACAGGGAACTATGGCTACACCTTC. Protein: CASRQTGNYGYTF.